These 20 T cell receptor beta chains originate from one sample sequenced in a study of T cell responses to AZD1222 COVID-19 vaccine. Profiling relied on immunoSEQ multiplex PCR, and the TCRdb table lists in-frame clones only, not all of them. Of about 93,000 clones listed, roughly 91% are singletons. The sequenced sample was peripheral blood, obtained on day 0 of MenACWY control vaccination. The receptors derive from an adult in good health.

As DNA, the CDR3 is TGTGCCAGAAGCTTGCTTTGGGGACAGGGGAAGACTGAAGCTTTCTTT. Amino acid sequence: CARSLLWGQGKTEAFF. The J gene is TRBJ1-1, the V gene TRBV5-3; 10 bases map to TRBD1. TRBV5-3 is known as an ORF, though its function is uncertain. The CDR3 has 16 amino acids. The V and J ends lost 1 base and 5 bases, in that order; junction bases with no gene match: 8.

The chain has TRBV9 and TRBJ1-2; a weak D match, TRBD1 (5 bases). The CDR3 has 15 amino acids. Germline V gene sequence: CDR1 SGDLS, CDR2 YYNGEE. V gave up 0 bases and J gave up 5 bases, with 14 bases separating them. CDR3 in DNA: TGTGCCAGCAGCGTAGAAGAGGGAAAGGGGTATGGCTACACCTTC. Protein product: CASSVEEGKGYGYTF.

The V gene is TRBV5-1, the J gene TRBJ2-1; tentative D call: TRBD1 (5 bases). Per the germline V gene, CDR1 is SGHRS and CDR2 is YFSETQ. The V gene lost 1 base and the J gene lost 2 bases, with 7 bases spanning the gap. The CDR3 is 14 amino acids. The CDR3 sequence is CASSLRTPYNEQFF. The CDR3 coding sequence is TGCGCCAGCAGCTTGCGGACACCCTACAATGAGCAGTTCTTC.

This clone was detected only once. The CDR3 sequence is CASSLSSGGAGEQYF. The CDR3 region has the DNA TGTGCCAGCAGTTTATCCTCAGGGGGGGCGGGCGAGCAGTACTTC. This rearrangement joins TRBV28 to TRBJ2-7; the D call may be TRBD1 or TRBD2 (7 bases each). CDR1 and CDR2 (germline): MDHEN, SYDVKM. The V gene lost 1 base and the J gene lost 6 bases, with 16 bases spanning the gap. The CDR3 has 15 amino acids.

CDR3 in DNA: TGTGCCAGCTCACCGGCCGGACAGGGGAATGAAAAACTGTTTTTT. It yields the protein CASSPAGQGNEKLFF. The chain links TRBV18 to TRBJ1-4; 9 positions agree with TRBD1. CDR1 and CDR2 (germline): KGHSH, LQKENI. This CDR3 is built from 15 residues. With V trimmed by 3 bases and J by 5 bases, 4 bases remained unmatched.

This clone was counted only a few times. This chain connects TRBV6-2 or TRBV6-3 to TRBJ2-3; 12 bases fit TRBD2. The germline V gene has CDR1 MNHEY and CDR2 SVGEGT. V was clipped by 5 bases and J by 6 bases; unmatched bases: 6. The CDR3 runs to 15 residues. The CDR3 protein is CASSETSGGSDTQYF. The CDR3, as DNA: TGTGCCAGCAGTGAGACTAGCGGGGGCTCCGATACGCAGTATTTT.

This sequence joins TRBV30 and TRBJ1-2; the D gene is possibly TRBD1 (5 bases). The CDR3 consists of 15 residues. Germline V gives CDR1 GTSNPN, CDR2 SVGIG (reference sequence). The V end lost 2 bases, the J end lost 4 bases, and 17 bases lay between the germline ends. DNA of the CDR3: TGTGCCTGGAGTCCGGGGGTGGGCCGGGGCTATGGCTACACCTTC. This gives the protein CAWSPGVGRGYGYTF.

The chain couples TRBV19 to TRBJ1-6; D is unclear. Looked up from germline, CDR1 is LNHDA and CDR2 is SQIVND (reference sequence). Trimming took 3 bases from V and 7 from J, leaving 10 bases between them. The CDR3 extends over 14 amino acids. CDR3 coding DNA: TGTGCCAGTAGTATGATTCGAGGGAATTCACCCCTCCACTTT. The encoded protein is CASSMIRGNSPLHF.

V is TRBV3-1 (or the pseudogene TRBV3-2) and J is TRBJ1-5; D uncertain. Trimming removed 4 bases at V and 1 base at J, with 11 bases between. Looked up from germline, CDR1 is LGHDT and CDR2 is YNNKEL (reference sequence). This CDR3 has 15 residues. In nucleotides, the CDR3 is TGTGCCAGCAGCCCTAGACAATCGAGCAATCAGCCCCAGCATTTT. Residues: CASSPRQSSNQPQHF.

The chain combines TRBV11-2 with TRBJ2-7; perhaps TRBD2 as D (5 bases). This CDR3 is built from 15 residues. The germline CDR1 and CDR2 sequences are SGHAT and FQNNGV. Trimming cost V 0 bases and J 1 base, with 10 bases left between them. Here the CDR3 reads CASSLEPGISYEQYF. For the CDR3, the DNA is TGTGCCAGCAGCTTAGAACCGGGAATTTCCTACGAGCAGTACTTC.

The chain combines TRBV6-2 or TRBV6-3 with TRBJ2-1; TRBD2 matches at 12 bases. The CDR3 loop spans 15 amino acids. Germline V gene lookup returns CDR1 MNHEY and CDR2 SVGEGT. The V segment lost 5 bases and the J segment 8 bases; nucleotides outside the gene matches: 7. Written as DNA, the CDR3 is TGTGCCAGCAGTCACGGACTAGCGGGGAGTGATGAGCAGTTCTTC. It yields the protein CASSHGLAGSDEQFF.

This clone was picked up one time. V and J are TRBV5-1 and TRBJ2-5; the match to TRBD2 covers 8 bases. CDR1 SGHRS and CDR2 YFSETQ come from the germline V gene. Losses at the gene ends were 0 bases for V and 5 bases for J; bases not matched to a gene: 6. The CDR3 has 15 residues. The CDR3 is CASSLGLAGWETQYF. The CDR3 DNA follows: TGCGCCAGCAGCTTGGGGCTAGCGGGCTGGGAGACCCAGTACTTC. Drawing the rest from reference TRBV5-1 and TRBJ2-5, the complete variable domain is KAGVTQTPRYLIKTRGQQVTLSCSPISGHRSVSWYQQTPGQGLQFLFEYFSETQRNKGNFPGRFSGRQFSNSRSEMNVSTLELGDSALYLCASSLGLAGWETQYFGPGTRLLVL.

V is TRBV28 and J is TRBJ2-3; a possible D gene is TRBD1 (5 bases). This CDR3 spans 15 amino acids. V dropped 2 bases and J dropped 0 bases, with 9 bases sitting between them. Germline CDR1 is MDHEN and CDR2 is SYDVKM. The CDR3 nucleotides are TGTGCCAGCAGTTTAAGGGGCCGTAGCACAGATACGCAGTATTTT. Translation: CASSLRGRSTDTQYF.

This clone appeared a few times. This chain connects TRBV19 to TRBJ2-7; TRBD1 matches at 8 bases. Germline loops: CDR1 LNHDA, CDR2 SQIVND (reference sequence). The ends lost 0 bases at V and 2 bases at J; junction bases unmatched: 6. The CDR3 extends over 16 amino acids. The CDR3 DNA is TGTGCCAGTAGTATAGACACAGGGGGAGTTGCCTACGAGCAGTACTTC. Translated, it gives CASSIDTGGVAYEQYF. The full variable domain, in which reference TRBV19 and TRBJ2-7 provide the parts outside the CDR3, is DGGITQSPKYLFRKEGQNVTLSCEQNLNHDAMYWYRQDPGQGLRLIYYSQIVNDFQKGDIAEGYSVSREKKESFPLTVTSAQKNPTAFYLCASSIDTGGVAYEQYFGPGTRLTVT.

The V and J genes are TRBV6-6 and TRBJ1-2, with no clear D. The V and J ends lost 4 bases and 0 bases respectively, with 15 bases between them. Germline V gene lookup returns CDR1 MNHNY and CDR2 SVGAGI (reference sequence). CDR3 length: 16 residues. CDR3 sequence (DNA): TGTGCCAGCAGTTTCACCCCGACCGTCACTAACTATGGCTACACCTTC. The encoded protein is CASSFTPTVTNYGYTF.

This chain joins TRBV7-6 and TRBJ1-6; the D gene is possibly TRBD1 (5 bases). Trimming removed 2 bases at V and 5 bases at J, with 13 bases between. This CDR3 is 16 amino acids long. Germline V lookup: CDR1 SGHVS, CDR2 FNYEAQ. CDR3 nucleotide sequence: TGTGCCAGCAGCTTAATTGGCGGCAGGGATAATTCACCCCTCCACTTT. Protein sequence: CASSLIGGRDNSPLHF.

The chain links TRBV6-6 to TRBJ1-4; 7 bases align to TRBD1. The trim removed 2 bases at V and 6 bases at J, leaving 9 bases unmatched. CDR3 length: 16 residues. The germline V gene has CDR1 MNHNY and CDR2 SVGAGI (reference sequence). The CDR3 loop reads CASSYGETGPYEKLFF. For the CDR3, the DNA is TGTGCCAGCAGTTACGGCGAGACAGGGCCTTATGAAAAACTGTTTTTT.

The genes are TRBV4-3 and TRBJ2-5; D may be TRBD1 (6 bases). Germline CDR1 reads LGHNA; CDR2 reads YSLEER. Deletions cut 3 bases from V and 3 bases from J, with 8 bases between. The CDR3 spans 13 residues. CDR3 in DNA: TGCGCCAGCAGCCACGACAGGAAAGAGACCCAGTACTTC. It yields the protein CASSHDRKETQYF.

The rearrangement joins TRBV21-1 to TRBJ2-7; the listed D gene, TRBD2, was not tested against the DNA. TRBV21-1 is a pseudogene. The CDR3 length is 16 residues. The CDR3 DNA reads TGTGCCAGCAGCAATATAAGCGGGGTTATATCCTACGAGCAGTACTTC. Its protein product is CASSNISGVISYEQYF.

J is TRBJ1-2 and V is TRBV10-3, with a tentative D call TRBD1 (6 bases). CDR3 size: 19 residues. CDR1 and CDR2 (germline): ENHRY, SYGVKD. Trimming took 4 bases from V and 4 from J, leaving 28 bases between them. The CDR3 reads CAISVRTLKVQGTGYGYTF. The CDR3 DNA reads TGTGCCATCAGTGTTCGAACCTTAAAAGTACAGGGAACGGGCTATGGCTACACCTTC.